This T cell receptor beta chain was found in a study of CD8 T cells in Susac syndrome. V was shortened by 3 bases and J by 5 bases, with 8 bases between the two germline ends. Per the germline V gene, CDR1 is MNHEY and CDR2 is SVGEGT. The CDR3 is 13 amino acids. This clonotype came up a few times. Random-hexamer reverse transcription was applied to about 0.45 to 1 ug RNA. TCRdb re-called the immunoSEQ multiplex PCR reads with MiXCR, one entry per CDR3 protein. The table lists about 1,700 distinct CDR3 sequences, less than 65% of them singletons. For TEMRA sorting, memory subsets were defined by staining for CD27 and CD45RA. The cells that were sequenced included both total CD8+ cells and sorted CD8+ TEMRA cells.

The sequencing input was CD8+ TEMRA cells from PBMCs. Subset reported: FACS-sorted terminally differentiated effector memory CD8+ T cells re-expressing CD45RA (CD8+ TEMRA). The TCR was taken from a human donor with Susac syndrome. V usage is TRBV6-2 or TRBV6-3 and J usage is TRBJ2-1; D may be TRBD1 (5 bases). This chain's CDR3 is CASSYGANNEQFF. CDR3 nucleotide sequence: TGTGCCAGCAGTTATGGGGCGAACAATGAGCAGTTCTTC.